This T cell receptor beta chain was profiled in a study of T cells after posttransplantation cyclophosphamide (dated by TCRdb to about 2016). Describing the broader study: The study tracked T cell repertoire reconstitution by TRB sequencing after myeloablative bone marrow transplantation using posttransplantation cyclophosphamide as GVHD prophylaxis. Antigen receptor sequencing covered samples from a few dozen PTCy-treated patients and some 15 of their related bone marrow donors. Blood from all 30 or so PTCy patients who had 1-year posttransplant specimens underwent TRB sequencing. Up to roughly 3 additional blood samples from 2 to 5.2 years after transplant were also TRB-sequenced in 3 patients, as was pretransplant blood from 4 patients. Because TRA and TRB clonality correlated tightly in roughly nine samples, later TCR analyses were limited to TRB. Public TRB sequences were checked against a database of over 3,500 sequences associated with responses to pathogens, tumor antigens, self-antigens and alloantigens.

The CDR3 sequence holds 19 residues, the cysteine and phenylalanine included. This entry keeps only the CDR3 DNA: 57 bases, framed from base 1. V and J are trimmed by 4 bases and 2 bases, and the gene matches miss 10 bases of the junction. CDR1 and CDR2 are read off the germline V gene (reference sequence) as MNHEY and SMNVEV. Comment on this clone: Its antigen specificity is not known. Nothing much larger sits one base from this clone, and base qualities are not available.

To count as naive, T cells had to be viable CD3+CD4+ or CD3+CD8+ cells with a CCR7+CD45RA+CD45RO-CD95-CD27+CD28+ profile. On the day of marrow donation, related bone marrow donors gave peripheral blood samples. Mononuclear cells from peripheral blood and bone marrow were separated by Ficoll-Hypaque density centrifugation and then cryopreserved. FACS on a FACSAria II was used to sort CD4+ and CD8+ T cells, including the naive and memory subsets. Genomic DNA was used for TRB sequencing, which was performed with the immunoSEQ assay at survey resolution or with the hsTCRB kit. Under the source paper's analysis protocol: The immunoSEQ software handled the initial read processing, while the LymphoSeq R package was used for the repertoire analyses. Clonality was computed as 1 minus normalized Shannon entropy; Gini coefficient was also calculated for each TRB dataset. To infer phenotypes in unsorted samples, TRB sequences from sorted subsets of the recipient or donor were mapped onto unsorted samples from the same recipient. This immuneACCESS table, as held by TCRdb, lists in-frame sequences with V and J called but not all clones. Of the missing ones, under half trace to an unresolved V gene in checked studies; the others have no known cause. That table supplies the V and J calls and clone size; D and trimming were determined from the DNA. Recorded for this sample are tens of thousands of clones; around 98% of them occurred a single time. The ten largest clones take up 0.1% to 0.15% of the sample.

Points the paper makes about the study in general: Donor-recipient similarity was low at 1-2 months but increased during the first year, and donor CD8+ memory clones often dominated later blood repertoires. The TRB repertoires of T cells infiltrating skin or the GI tract showed only limited overlap with the TRB repertoires found in blood. Across 40 to 55 patients, TRB clonality was highly associated with recipient CMV seropositivity and CMV reactivation, and PTCy diversity was similar to diversity in CNI/methotrexate controls.

The rearranged chain carries TRBV27 and TRBJ2-6; 11 central bases correspond to TRBD1. The source is a man in his fifties in good health, CMV-negative, and a related stem cell transplant donor. Specimen: naive CD4+ T cells sorted from PBMCs. CDR3 sequence: CASSWTGGAWGTGANVLTF. The nucleotide sequence is TGTGCCAGCAGTTGGACAGGGGGCGCATGGGGTACTGGGGCCAACGTCCTGACTTTC.